This T cell receptor (beta chain) was recovered during a study of beta chain features in type 1 diabetes (dated by TCRdb to between 2018 and 2020). About the full investigation: Patients and healthy donors did not differ in mean age, gender distribution, total cell number or subset yield. Naive and central memory subsets were obtained from all 30 or so donors, but regulatory and stem cell-like memory subsets were isolated from only 8 patients and about 8 healthy donors. A total of around 110,000,000 sorted cells were examined across all samples, and RNA yield correlated strongly with the number of cells per subset. The study compared TCRB repertoires of sorted circulating CD4+ T cell subsets between recently diagnosed type 1 diabetes patients and matched healthy donors.

Reading from cysteine to phenylalanine, the CDR3 counts 14 amino acids. Of all the DNA, just the CDR3 is kept, 42 bases in frame from base 1. The germline V gene encodes CDR1 LGHNA and CDR2 YSLEER. V is shortened by 1 base, J by 9 bases, and the region joining them spans 13 bases. The entire amount of isolated RNA was reverse transcribed using the High Capacity cDNA Reverse Transcription Kit, so the sequenced TCRB transcripts were expressed ones. Deep immunoSEQ sequencing was applied to naive, central memory and regulatory T cell samples, giving an average of about 3.6 million total reads per sample. Sorted cells were lysed in RLT buffer, and RNA was extracted using DNase-treated RNeasy Micro or Mini kits according to cell number. To prevent cross-contamination, each cell subset was processed individually, whereas patient and healthy donor samples were processed jointly. The immunoSEQ multiplex PCR was used to amplify TCRB sequences from cDNA, yielding 87-bp fragments that span the CDR3 region. Amplicons were sequenced on the Illumina HiSeq platform. As for how the authors treated the data: Synthetic template baselines were used to correct PCR bias computationally, reads within Hamming distance 2 were collapsed, and singletons that could not be merged were discarded. Reads were aligned against IMGT so that V, D and J genes, CDR3 length and insertions or deletions at six rearrangement sites could be assigned. Clonotype counts were normalized to sorted cell number within each subset before computing true diversity and Gini coefficients with the tcR R package. Repertoire sharing was quantified using the overlap coefficient calculated on TCRB nucleotide sequences. TCRdb mirrors the immuneACCESS table, restricted to in-frame sequences. Some clones are absent from its copies; in checked studies, under half trace to an unresolved V gene, and the reason for the others is unknown. The D gene and trimming were derived from the DNA, and the V and J assignments and clone size from that table. The sample table holds 150,000 or so clones, of which 8% to 8.5% were seen once. The ten largest clones take up over 0.45% of the sample.

Study-wide conclusions, independent of this receptor: Naive, central memory and regulatory TCRB repertoires appeared more similar among patients than among healthy donors. Because cDNA was sequenced instead of genomic DNA, activated cells with high expression could be over-represented, although the groups did not differ in activation or CD3 levels. At VDJ recombination sites, patients with type 1 diabetes made fewer insertions and deleted more nucleotides, a pattern implying thymic rearrangement abnormalities. A moderate but significant shortening of TCRB CDR3 length was observed in type 1 diabetes patients in all four CD4+ subsets. PCR may preferentially amplify shorter templates, but because patient and control samples were amplified and corrected together, any resulting skew would affect both groups equally. HLA sub-analyses involved small numbers of individuals, so any influence of HLA type on TCRB rearrangement remained unresolved.

A single peripheral blood draw of around 0.11 L on average was collected from each donor into heparinised tubes. A BD FACSAria II and a panel including CD45RO, CCR7, CD25, CD127, CD95 and CD27 were used to sort naive, central memory, regulatory and stem cell-like memory CD4+ T cells. Purity was above 98% for every sorted population. PBMCs were isolated immediately by Lymphoprep density gradient centrifugation and stained directly without culture. To minimize batch effects, samples were stained and sorted in pairs, one healthy donor with one patient per experiment. About this clone itself: Its target antigen remains unknown. The input lacks base qualities; no much larger clone sits a single base away.

This sequence uses TRBV4-3 and TRBJ2-1; no confident D gene assignment can be made. What was sequenced was central memory CD4+ T cells from blood. The receptor was isolated from a woman between 18 and 29 years old with type 1 diabetes. The CDR3 protein sequence reads: CASSQVPAIGEQFF. The DNA is TGCGCCAGCAGCCAAGTGCCCGCGATCGGTGAGCAGTTCTTC.